A selection of T cell receptor beta chains follows, all from one sample in a study of cytomegalovirus exposure and HLA in healthy donors. Sequenced by immunoSEQ multiplex PCR; TCRdb stores in-frame clones only, minus some. The table records 100,000 to 150,000 clones, around four fifths of them present only once. Sample: PBMCs. Every receptor here comes from a male donor in good health and CMV-seropositive. Both conserved end residues are trimmed from each CDR3.

13 | TRBV6-5 | ASSYRTGIKETQY
9 | TRBV30 | AWSLGARRF
12 | TRBV5-1 | ASSQGTTTDTQY
12 | TRBV19 | ASSIAIGNTEAF
15 | TRBV7-2 | ASTPGLAEGRYNEQF
12 | TRBV7-8 | ASSFETNIYEQY
14 | TRBV6-4 | ASSDTSVGDTDTQY
13 | TRBV28 | ASSLGQGAHHEQY
11 | TRBV19 | ATLGGLGTEAF
14 | TRBV4-2 | ASSQYQAGAADTQY
12 | TRBV27 | ASSLAGGWETQY
15 | TRBV7-6 | ASSLEVRTSGRSEQY
15 | TRBV19 | ASSDLVGTGSTGELF
13 | TRBV6-6 | ASSYFRGSVYEQY
13 | TRBV7-9 | ASSLERQGIGTQY
15 | TRBV28 | ASSLRGAGGNTGELF
13 | TRBV4-2 | ASSPGLAGTYEQY
11 | TRBV5-6 | ASSSGQQETQY
12 | TRBV19 | ASSISGSSYEQY
11 | TRBV29-1 | SVEDRAGQPQH
15 | TRBV4-2 | ASSQRRDRGNTGELF
17 | TRBV7-3 | ASSSPTRGQTSGANVLT
13 | TRBV11-2 | ASSLGLAPSYEQY
12 | TRBV7-2 | ASEGRTNTGELF
15 | TRBV7-2 | ASSLATGRGMAGELF
14 | TRBV6-5 | ASSYTWGRGNTEAF
11 | TRBV30 | AWGAGLSYEQY
13 | TRBV7-9 | ASSASPSESAEAF
16 | TRBV4-1 | ASSQDLVRAGAEKTQY
11 | TRBV6-6 | ASSPPDRREQY
12 | TRBV9 | ASSADTGTYEQY
14 | TRBV28 | ASSSTGTGANQPQH
12 | TRBV7-9 | ASSNPGRYNEQF
13 | TRBV14 | ASSQTGQTSYEQY
10 | TRBV27 | ASRRTSYEQY
12 | TRBV5-6 | ASSWRGRGEKLF
10 | TRBV18 | ASSPGRGVQY
13 | TRBV5-1 | ASSPPGGGQETQY
13 | TRBV27 | ASSLGPQISNEQF
11 | TRBV11-2 | ASSLVVAYEQY
12 | TRBV4-3 | ASSQVFDTGELF
11 | TRBV19 | ASGDSYGETQY
13 | TRBV28 | ASSQNRRGVGEAF
9 | TRBV19 | ASSFSGGYT
18 | TRBV5-1 | ASSSYSGLAGVGAYNEQF
13 | TRBV5-1 | ASSPESGSPYEQY
14 | TRBV18 | ASSPWDRGPRTEAF
13 | TRBV7-2 | ASSPAGGRDYGYT
17 | TRBV18 | ASSPSQIKLAGVRNEQF
13 | TRBV7-3 | ASSLSVGGSYEQY
14 | TRBV13 | ASSLAGRERVSEQY
17 | TRBV5-4 | ASSLPLGVAGGSWNEQF
16 | TRBV27 | ASSPGRGSGGLTYEQY
12 | TRBV28 | ASSLAGVSYEQY
12 | TRBV30 | AWSRLAGNYEQY